The clone carrying this TCR beta chain occurred a few times. A junction boundary mismatches the germline segment, possibly from a read error. A J-beta primer mix and a sample-barcoded 5' primer were used in a second PCR of about 6 to 12 cycles. TCRdb reprocessed the 5' RACE reads via MiXCR and lists one record per CDR3 protein. The sample has over 950,000 distinct CDR3 sequences, under 40% seen once. CDR3 length: 16 amino acids. Germline CDR1 MNHNY, CDR2 SVGAGI (reference sequence). The sample comes from a study of blood T cells in healthy people across ages. This chain uses TRBV6-6 with TRBJ1-2; unclear D gene. The receptor was isolated from a man younger than 35 in good health. The sample consisted of blood. The CDR3 protein is CASRPPGKPSNNGYTF. In DNA form, the CDR3 reads TGTGCCAGCAGGCCGCCTGGGAAGCCTTCTAACAATGGCTACACCTTC.